This paragraph covers one TCR beta chain sequence. Its antigen remains unidentified. CDR3 length equals 18 residues. Germline lookup yields CDR1 LGHNA and CDR2 YSLEER. V lost 0 bases and J lost 1, with 15 bases in between. The TCRbeta library incorporated unique molecular identifiers. TCRdb reprocessed the PCR reads with MiXCR, giving one entry per CDR3 protein. The top ten hold 2.2% of the sample, which has fewer than 700,000 distinct CDR3 sequences, 10% to 15% seen once. This sample is drawn from a study of T-cell reconstitution after alpha-beta-depleted transplantation in children. Findings of the study overall: Diversity of TCRbeta at day 60 was high in some patients, arising from surviving recipient T cells and thymic progenitors. By about two months after transplant, alpha-beta T cells reportedly arose from several hundred graft clones that had expanded. Among T cells one year after transplant, newly produced cells accounted for most counts and diversity.

The chain carries TRBV4-3 and TRBJ2-2; D may correspond to TRBD1 or TRBD2 (6 bases each). The source material was PBMCs, mostly from graft donor cells, sampled 360 days after TCRalphabeta/CD19-depleted stem cell transplant. This receptor was obtained from a male patient under 18 who had a stem cell transplant for acute myeloid leukemia, so the T cells may come from the graft donor. The CDR3: CASSQERGAPMNTGELFF. The CDR3 bases are TGCGCCAGCAGCCAAGAAAGGGGGGCGCCGATGAACACCGGGGAGCTGTTTTTT.